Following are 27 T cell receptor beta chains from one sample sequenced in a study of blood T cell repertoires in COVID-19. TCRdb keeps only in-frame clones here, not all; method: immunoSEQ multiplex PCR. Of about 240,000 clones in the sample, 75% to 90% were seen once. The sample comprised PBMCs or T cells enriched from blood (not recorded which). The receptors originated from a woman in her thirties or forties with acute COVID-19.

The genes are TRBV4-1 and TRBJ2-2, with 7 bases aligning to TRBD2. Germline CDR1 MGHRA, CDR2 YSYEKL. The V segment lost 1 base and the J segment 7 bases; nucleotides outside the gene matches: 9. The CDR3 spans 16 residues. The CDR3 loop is CASSQVGREKIGELFF. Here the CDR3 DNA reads TGCGCCAGCAGCCAAGTTGGGCGGGAGAAGATCGGGGAGCTGTTTTTT.

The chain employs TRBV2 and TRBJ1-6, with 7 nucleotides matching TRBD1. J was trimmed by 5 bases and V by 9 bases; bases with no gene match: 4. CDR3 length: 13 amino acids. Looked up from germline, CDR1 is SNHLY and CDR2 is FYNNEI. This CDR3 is CARGGQNNSPLHF. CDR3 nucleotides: TGTGCCAGGGGGGGACAGAATAATTCACCCCTCCACTTT.

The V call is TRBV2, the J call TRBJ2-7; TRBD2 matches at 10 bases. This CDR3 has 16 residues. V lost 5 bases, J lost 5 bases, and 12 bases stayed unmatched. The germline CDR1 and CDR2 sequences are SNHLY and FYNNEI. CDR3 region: CASSPQGLAGVNEQYF. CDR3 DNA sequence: TGTGCCAGCAGTCCCCAGGGTCTAGCGGGAGTAAACGAGCAGTACTTC.

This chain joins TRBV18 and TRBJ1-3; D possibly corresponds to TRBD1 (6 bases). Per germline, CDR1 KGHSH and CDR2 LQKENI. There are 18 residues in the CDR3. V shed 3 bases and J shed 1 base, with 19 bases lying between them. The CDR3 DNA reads TGTGCCAGCTCACCCCTCTCGACAGGCCCCCAGTCTGGAAACACCATATATTTT. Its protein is CASSPLSTGPQSGNTIYF.

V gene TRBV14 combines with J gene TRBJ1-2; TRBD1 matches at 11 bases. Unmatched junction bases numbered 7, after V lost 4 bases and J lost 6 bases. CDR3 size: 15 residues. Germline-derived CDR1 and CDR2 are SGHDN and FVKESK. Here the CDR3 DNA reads TGTGCCAGCAGCCTTGCGCGGACAGGGGGCGATGGCTACACCTTC. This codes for CASSLARTGGDGYTF.

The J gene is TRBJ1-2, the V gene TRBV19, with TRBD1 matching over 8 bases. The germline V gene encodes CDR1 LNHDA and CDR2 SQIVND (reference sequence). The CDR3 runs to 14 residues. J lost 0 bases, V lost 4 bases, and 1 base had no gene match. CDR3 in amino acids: CASSRTGSNYGYTF. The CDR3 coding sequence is TGTGCCAGTAGTAGGACAGGGTCTAACTATGGCTACACCTTC.

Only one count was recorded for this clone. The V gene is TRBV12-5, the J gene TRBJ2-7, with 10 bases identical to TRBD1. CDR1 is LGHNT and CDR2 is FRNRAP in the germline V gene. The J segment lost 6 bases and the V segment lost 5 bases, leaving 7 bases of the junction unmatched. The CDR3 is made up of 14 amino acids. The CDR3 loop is CASGPGQGYTEQYF. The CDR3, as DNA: TGTGCTAGTGGTCCGGGACAGGGGTACACCGAGCAGTACTTC.

Here the CDR3 DNA reads TGTGCCAGCTCACTGTTTGACAGTCCTTCCTACGAGCAGTACTTC. Protein sequence: CASSLFDSPSYEQYF. The chain joins TRBV18 to TRBJ2-7, with D possibly TRBD1 on 5 matching bases. Germline V CDR1 and CDR2: KGHSH, LQKENI. The CDR3 sequence is 15 residues long. The V gene lost 4 bases and the J gene lost 1 base, with 14 bases spanning the gap.

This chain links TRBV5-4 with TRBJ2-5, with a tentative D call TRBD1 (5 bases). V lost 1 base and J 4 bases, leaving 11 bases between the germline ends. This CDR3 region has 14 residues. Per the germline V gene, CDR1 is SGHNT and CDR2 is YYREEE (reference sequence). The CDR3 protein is CASSLSGRAETQYF. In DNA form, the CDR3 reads TGTGCCAGCAGCTTGAGTGGCAGGGCAGAGACCCAGTACTTC.

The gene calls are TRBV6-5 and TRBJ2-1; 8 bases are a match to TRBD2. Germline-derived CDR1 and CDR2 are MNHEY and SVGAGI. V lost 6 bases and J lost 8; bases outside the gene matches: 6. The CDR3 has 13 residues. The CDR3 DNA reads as TGTGCCAGCAGGGTCGACGGGGGGGATGAGCAGTTCTTC. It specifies CASRVDGGDEQFF.

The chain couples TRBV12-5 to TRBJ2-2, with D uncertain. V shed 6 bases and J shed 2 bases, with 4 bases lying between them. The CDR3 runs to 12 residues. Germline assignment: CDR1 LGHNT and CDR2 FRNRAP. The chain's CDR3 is CASGLNTGELFF. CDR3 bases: TGTGCTAGTGGCCTTAACACCGGGGAGCTGTTTTTT.

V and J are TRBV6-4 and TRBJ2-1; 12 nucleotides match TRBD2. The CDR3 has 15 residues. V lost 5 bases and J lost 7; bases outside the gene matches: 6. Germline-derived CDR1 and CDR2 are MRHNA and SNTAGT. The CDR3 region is CASSSLAGGLNEQFF. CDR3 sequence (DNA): TGTGCCAGCAGTAGTCTAGCGGGAGGGTTAAATGAGCAGTTCTTC.

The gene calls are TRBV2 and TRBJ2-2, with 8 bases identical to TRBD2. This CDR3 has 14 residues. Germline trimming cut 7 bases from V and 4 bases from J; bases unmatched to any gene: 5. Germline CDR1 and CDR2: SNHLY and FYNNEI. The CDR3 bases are TGTGCCAGCAAGTGGCGGGAGGCCACCGGGGAGCTGTTTTTT. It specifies CASKWREATGELFF.

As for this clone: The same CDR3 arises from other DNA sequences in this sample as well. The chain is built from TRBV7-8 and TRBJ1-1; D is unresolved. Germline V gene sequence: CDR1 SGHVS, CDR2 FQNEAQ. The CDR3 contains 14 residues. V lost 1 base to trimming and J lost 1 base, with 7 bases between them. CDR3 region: CASSLVAGNTEAFF. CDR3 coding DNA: TGTGCCAGCAGCTTAGTCGCAGGGAACACTGAAGCTTTCTTT.

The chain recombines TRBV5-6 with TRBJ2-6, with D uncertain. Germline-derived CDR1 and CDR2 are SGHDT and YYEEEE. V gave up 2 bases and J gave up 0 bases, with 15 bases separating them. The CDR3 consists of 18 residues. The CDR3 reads CASSFIGQPSSGANVLTF. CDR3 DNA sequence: TGTGCCAGCAGCTTTATTGGGCAACCGAGCTCTGGGGCCAACGTCCTGACTTTC.

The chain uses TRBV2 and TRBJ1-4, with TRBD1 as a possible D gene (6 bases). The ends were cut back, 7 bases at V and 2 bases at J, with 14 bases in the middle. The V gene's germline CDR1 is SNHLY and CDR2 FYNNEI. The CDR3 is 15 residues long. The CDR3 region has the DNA TGTGCCAGCAAACAGATTCAGGGGACTAATGAAAAACTGTTTTTT. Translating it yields CASKQIQGTNEKLFF.

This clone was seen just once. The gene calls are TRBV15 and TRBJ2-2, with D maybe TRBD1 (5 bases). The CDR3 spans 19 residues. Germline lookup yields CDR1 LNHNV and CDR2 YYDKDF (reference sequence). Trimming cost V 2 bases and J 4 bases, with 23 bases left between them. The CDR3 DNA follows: TGTGCCACCAGCAGAATTCCGACGACATACAGGCCTGGCACCGGGGAGCTGTTTTTT. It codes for CATSRIPTTYRPGTGELFF.

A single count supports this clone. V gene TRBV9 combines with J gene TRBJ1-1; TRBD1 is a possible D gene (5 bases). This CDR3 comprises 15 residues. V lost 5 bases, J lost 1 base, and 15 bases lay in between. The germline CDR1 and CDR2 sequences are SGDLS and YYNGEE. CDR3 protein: CASRAHQDTNTEAFF. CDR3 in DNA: TGTGCCAGCAGGGCCCACCAGGACACGAACACTGAAGCTTTCTTT. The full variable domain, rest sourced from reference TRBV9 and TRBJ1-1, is DSGVTQTPKHLITATGQRVTLRCSPRSGDLSVYWYQQSLDQGLQFLIQYYNGEERAKGNILERFSAQQFPDLHSELNLSSLELGDSALYFCASRAHQDTNTEAFFGQGTRLTVV.

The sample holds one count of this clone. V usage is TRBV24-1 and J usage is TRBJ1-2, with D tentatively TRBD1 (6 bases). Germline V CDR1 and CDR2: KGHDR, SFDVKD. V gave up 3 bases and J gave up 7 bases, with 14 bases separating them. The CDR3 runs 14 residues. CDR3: CATSDPDRSGGYTF. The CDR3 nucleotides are TGTGCCACCAGTGATCCCGACAGGAGTGGTGGCTACACCTTC.

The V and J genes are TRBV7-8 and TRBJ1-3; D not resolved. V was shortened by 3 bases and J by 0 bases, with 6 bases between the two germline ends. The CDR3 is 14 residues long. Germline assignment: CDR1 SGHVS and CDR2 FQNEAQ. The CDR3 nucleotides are TGTGCCAGCAGCTTCGAGAGCTCTGGAAACACCATATATTTT. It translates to CASSFESSGNTIYF.

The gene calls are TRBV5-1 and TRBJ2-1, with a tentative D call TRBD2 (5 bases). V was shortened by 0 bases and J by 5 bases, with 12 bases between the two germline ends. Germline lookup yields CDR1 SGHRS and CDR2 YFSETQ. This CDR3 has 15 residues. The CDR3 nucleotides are TGCGCCAGCAGCTTGGAAGTGGAGGTGGACAATGAGCAGTTCTTC. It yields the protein CASSLEVEVDNEQFF.

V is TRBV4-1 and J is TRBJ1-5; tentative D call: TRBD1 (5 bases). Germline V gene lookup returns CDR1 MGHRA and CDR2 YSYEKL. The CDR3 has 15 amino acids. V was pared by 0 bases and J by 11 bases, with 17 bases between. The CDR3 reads CASSQDGRGDRAQHF. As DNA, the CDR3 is TGCGCCAGCAGCCAAGACGGACGGGGGGATCGAGCCCAGCATTTT.

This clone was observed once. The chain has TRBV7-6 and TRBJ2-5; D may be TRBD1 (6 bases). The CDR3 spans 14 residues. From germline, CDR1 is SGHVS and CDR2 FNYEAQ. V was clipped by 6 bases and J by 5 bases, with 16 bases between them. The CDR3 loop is CASSPSGVGETQYF. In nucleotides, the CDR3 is TGTGCCAGCAGTCCTTCAGGGGTCGGGGAGACCCAGTACTTC.

In nucleotides, the CDR3 is TGCGCCAGCAGCTTGCGGACTAGCACAGATACGCAGTATTTT. It translates to CASSLRTSTDTQYF. The chain employs TRBV5-1 and TRBJ2-3; D is perhaps TRBD2 (5 bases). Germline assignment: CDR1 SGHRS and CDR2 YFSETQ. CDR3 length equals 14 residues. Trimming left V 1 base short and J 0 bases short, with 6 bases between.

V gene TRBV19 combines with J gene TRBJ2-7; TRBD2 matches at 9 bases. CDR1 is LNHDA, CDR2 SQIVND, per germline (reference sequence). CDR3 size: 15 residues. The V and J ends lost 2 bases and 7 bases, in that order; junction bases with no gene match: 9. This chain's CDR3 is CASSIKLAGVGEQYF. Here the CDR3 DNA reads TGTGCCAGTAGTATAAAGTTAGCGGGAGTAGGGGAGCAGTACTTC.

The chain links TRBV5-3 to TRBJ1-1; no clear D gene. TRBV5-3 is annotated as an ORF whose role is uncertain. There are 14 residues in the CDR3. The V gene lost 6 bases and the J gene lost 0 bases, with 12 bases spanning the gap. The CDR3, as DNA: TGTGCCAGAATTCCAGAATCCATGAACACTGAAGCTTTCTTT. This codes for CARIPESMNTEAFF.

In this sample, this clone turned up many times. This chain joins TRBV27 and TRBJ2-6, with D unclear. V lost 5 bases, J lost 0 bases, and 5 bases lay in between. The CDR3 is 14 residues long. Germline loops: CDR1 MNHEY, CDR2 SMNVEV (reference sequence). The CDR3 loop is CASSPGSGANVLTF. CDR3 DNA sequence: TGTGCCAGCAGTCCGGGCTCTGGGGCCAACGTCCTGACTTTC.